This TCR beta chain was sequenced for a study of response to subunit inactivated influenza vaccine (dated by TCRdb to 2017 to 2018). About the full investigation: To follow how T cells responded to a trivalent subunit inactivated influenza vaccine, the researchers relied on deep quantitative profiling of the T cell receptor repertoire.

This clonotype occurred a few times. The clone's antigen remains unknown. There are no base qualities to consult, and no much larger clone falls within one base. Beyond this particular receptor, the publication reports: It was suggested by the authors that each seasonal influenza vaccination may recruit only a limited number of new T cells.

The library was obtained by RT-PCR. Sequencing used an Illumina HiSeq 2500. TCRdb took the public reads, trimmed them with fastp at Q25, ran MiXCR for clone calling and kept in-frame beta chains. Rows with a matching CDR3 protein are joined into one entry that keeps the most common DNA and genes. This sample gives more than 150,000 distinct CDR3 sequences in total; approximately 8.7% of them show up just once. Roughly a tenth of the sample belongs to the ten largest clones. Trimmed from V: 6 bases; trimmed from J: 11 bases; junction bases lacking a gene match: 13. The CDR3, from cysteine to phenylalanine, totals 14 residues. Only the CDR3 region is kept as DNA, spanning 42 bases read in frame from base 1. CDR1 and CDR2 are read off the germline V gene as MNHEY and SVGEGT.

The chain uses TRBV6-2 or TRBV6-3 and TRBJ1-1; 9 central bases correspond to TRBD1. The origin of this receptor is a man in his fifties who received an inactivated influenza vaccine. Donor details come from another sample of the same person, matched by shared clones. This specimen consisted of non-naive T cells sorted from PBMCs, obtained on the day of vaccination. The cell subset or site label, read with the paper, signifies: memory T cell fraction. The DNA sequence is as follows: TGTGCCAGCAGCGGGGGACAGGGAATACTCGGCGCTTTCTTT. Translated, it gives CASSGGQGILGAFF.